Detailed here is one T cell receptor beta chain. Its antigen is not known. These data come from a study of T cell responses to AZD1222 COVID-19 vaccine. Study results and caveats: AZD1222 recipients seropositive at baseline numbered only five to seven. Most donors were white British and more were female, and clonal diversity was possibly underestimated. In all cases, repertoires were sampled only after the peak T cell response.

This CDR3 contains 19 residues. The V end lost 4 bases, the J end lost 2 bases, and 21 bases lay between the germline ends. In germline, CDR1 is SGHTA, CDR2 FQGTGA. Repertoires were generated with immunoSEQ multiplex PCR, while TCRdb's copy carries only in-frame clones and drops some. The sample has about 110,000 clones, 89% seen once. The material was peripheral blood, obtained on day 0 of MenACWY control vaccination. The chain carries TRBV7-3 and TRBJ2-6; tentatively, D is TRBD2 (7 bases). The sequence was obtained from an adult in good health. This CDR3 is CASSSRQTGRGAGANVLTF. CDR3 bases: TGTGCCAGCAGCTCCCGCCAGACAGGTCGGGGGGCTGGGGCCAACGTCCTGACTTTC. The full variable domain, rest sourced from reference TRBV7-3 and TRBJ2-6, is GAGVSQTPSNKVTEKGKYVELRCDPISGHTALYWYRQSLGQGPEFLIYFQGTGAADDSGLPNDRFFAVRPEGSVSTLKIQRTERGDSAVYLCASSSRQTGRGAGANVLTFGAGSRLTVL.